This TCR beta chain is from a study of technical replicates of blood from a few donors. Repertoires were generated with immunoSEQ multiplex PCR, while TCRdb's copy carries only in-frame clones and drops some. The data hold under 90,000 clones, with roughly 96% observed a single time. The sample consisted of T cells isolated from PBMCs. This TCR derives from a human donor in good health.

CDR3 region: CSGVGLAGVPFTDTQYF. The CDR3 region has the DNA TGCAGCGGGGTGGGTCTAGCGGGAGTCCCGTTCACAGATACGCAGTATTTT. The J gene is TRBJ2-3, the V gene TRBV29-1, with 10 bases identical to TRBD2. The CDR3 has 17 amino acids. The V and J ends lost 7 bases and 2 bases, in that order; junction bases with no gene match: 15. Per the germline V gene, CDR1 is SQVTM and CDR2 is ANQGSEA.